A single sample gave rise to the 27 T cell receptor beta chains below, sequenced in a study of blood T cells in healthy people across ages. It was with a sample-barcoded 5' primer and a J-beta primer mix that a second PCR of about 6 to 12 cycles was run. From the 5' RACE reads, TCRdb called clonotypes with MiXCR, one entry per CDR3 protein. The table shows 1.5 million to 2 million distinct CDR3 sequences, with roughly 49% occurring only once. The sample taken for sequencing was blood. The receptors originated from a woman aged 40-49 years in good health.

The CDR3 nucleotides read TGTGCCAGCAGCGCTCGCATACGACAGTCCCCCTACAATGAGCAGTTCTTC. It specifies CASSARIRQSPYNEQFF. This chain connects TRBV7-2 to TRBJ2-1; tentatively, D is TRBD1 (5 bases). Deletions cut 5 bases from V and 2 bases from J, with 19 bases between. The CDR3 length is 17 residues. Germline V CDR1 and CDR2: SGHTA, FQGNSA.

This chain joins TRBV6-5 and TRBJ2-4; D is ambiguous. The better agreement between TRBJ2-5 and the DNA end casts doubt on the J call. Per germline, CDR1 MNHEY and CDR2 SVGAGI. The CDR3 has 13 amino acids. The CDR3 DNA reads as TGTGCCAGCAGTTACTCGATAGGCGGGACCCAGTACTTC. Translation: CASSYSIGGTQYF.

This clonotype was observed a few times. CDR3 sequence: CASSVLPGPGGYTF. The CDR3 DNA sequence: TGTGCCAGCAGCGTCCTACCGGGCCCGGGAGGCTACACCTTC. The gene calls are TRBV9 and TRBJ1-2; D ambiguous. V lost 2 bases and J lost 8, with 16 bases in between. Germline assignment: CDR1 SGDLS and CDR2 YYNGEE. This CDR3 is built from 14 residues.

The CDR3, as DNA: TGTGCCAGCTTGACGTATTGGCAGACCCACTCCTACGAGCAGTACTTC. Encoded protein: CASLTYWQTHSYEQYF. The genes are TRBV3-1 and TRBJ2-7; D unresolved. The CDR3 loop spans 16 amino acids. The V end was cut by 8 bases, the J end by 0 bases, with 20 bases between. CDR1 LGHDT and CDR2 YNNKEL come from the germline V gene (reference sequence).

The V and J genes are TRBV28 and TRBJ1-5, with a tentative D call TRBD1 (5 bases). Germline CDR1 reads MDHEN; CDR2 reads SYDVKM. There are 16 residues in the CDR3. Trimming took off 0 bases at V and 2 bases at J, with 11 bases between the two ends. CDR3 amino acids: CASSLWSQGGNQPQHF. CDR3 bases: TGTGCCAGCAGTTTATGGTCCCAGGGAGGCAATCAGCCCCAGCATTTT. The full variable domain, in which reference TRBV28 and TRBJ1-5 provide the parts outside the CDR3, is DVKVTQSSRYLVKRTGEKVFLECVQDMDHENMFWYRQDPGLGLRLIYFSYDVKMKEKGDIPEGYSVSREKKERFSLILESASTNQTSMYLCASSLWSQGGNQPQHFGDGTRLSIL.

A word on this clonotype: One end of the junction fails to match germline, which may point to a read error. This chain connects TRBV4-2 to TRBJ2-7, with 8 bases aligning to TRBD2. CDR3 length: 17 amino acids. Germline CDR1 reads LGHNA; CDR2 reads YNFKEQ. CDR3 sequence (DNA): TGTGTCAGCAGCCAAGATGGCCCGGGACTAGAGGCCTACGAGCAGTACTTC. Translating it yields CVSSQDGPGLEAYEQYF.

The chain uses TRBV24-1 and TRBJ2-7; TRBD1 or TRBD2 may be the D gene (5 bases each). Trimming cost V 4 bases and J 0 bases, with 15 bases left between them. Germline-derived CDR1 and CDR2 are KGHDR and SFDVKD. The CDR3 extends over 16 amino acids. The CDR3 nucleotides are TGTGCCACCAGTGACACCCGGGACGGCCGCTCCTACGAGCAGTACTTC. Residues: CATSDTRDGRSYEQYF.

This rearrangement joins TRBV20-1 to TRBJ1-2; no clear D. The CDR3 runs 14 residues. Trimming stripped 1 base from V and 1 base from J, with 10 bases between. From germline, CDR1 is DFQATT and CDR2 SNEGSKA (reference sequence). The CDR3 DNA follows: TGCAGTGCTAGAGGGGTGGGCAGTAACTATGGCTACACCTTC. Encoded protein: CSARGVGSNYGYTF.

This clonotype was counted only a few times. The chain recombines TRBV5-1 with TRBJ2-3; 15 nucleotides align to TRBD2. Germline V gene sequence: CDR1 SGHRS, CDR2 YFSETQ. The CDR3 loop spans 18 amino acids. After removal of 4 bases from V and 0 bases from J, the junction contained 6 bases not matched to a gene. CDR3 amino acids: CASSKGLAGGASTDTQYF. CDR3 sequence (DNA): TGCGCCAGCAGCAAGGGACTAGCGGGGGGAGCTAGCACAGATACGCAGTATTTT.

V usage is TRBV7-2 and J usage is TRBJ2-7; 8 nucleotides agree with TRBD2. The DNA end is more similar to TRBJ2-5, so the J call may be wrong. Per the germline V gene, CDR1 is SGHTA and CDR2 is FQGNSA. This CDR3 contains 16 residues. Here the CDR3 reads CASSPGTRFGGETQYF. In nucleotides, the CDR3 is TGTGCCAGCAGCCCCGGGACTAGATTCGGCGGAGAGACCCAGTACTTC.

The chain recombines TRBV4-3 with TRBJ2-1; maybe TRBD1 (5 bases). V lost 4 bases and J 5 bases, leaving 15 bases between the germline ends. This CDR3 has 15 amino acids. The germline gives CDR1 LGHNA, CDR2 YSLEER. CDR3 in DNA: TGCGCCAGCAGCCGGGGCTGGGCCAGGAACAATGAGCAGTTCTTC. Translation: CASSRGWARNNEQFF.

This clonotype showed up just a few times. This rearrangement joins TRBV6-5 to TRBJ2-5; 9 nucleotides agree with TRBD2. CDR3 length: 15 amino acids. Germline lookup yields CDR1 MNHEY and CDR2 SVGAGI. V shed 5 bases and J 2 bases; nucleotides not matched to a gene: 6. The CDR3 coding sequence is TGTGCCAGCAGTAGCGGGGGGACAAGGCAAGAGACCCAGTACTTC. This gives the protein CASSSGGTRQETQYF.

This chain links TRBV28 with TRBJ1-2; no firm D call. Germline CDR1 is MDHEN and CDR2 is SYDVKM. The CDR3 is made up of 14 amino acids. V dropped 2 bases and J dropped 4 bases, with 11 bases sitting between them. This CDR3 is CASSLIWWPYGYTF. The CDR3 DNA reads TGTGCCAGCAGTTTAATATGGTGGCCCTATGGCTACACCTTC.

The chain recombines TRBV20-1 with TRBJ2-7; the match to TRBD1 covers 7 bases. V was clipped by 0 bases and J by 12 bases; unmatched bases: 26. CDR3 length: 18 residues. Germline V gene data show CDR1 as DFQATT and CDR2 as SNEGSKA (reference sequence). DNA for the CDR3: TGCAGTGCTAGAGATAAGATTGTGGGACAGCCTAACCAAGAGACCCGGTACTTC. It is translated as CSARDKIVGQPNQETRYF.

This clonotype was picked up a small number of times. This chain connects TRBV6-2 or TRBV6-3 to TRBJ2-7; D gene unclear. The CDR3 is made up of 12 amino acids. Germline loops: CDR1 MNHEY, CDR2 SVGEGT. V was cut by 2 bases and J by 3 bases, with 5 bases left in between. Written as DNA, the CDR3 is TGTGCCAGCAGTTACCTAGTCTACGAGCAGTACTTC. Its translation: CASSYLVYEQYF.

The CDR3 sequence: CASSQYGPGSSSYNEQFF. The CDR3 DNA reads as TGTGCCAGCAGCCAATACGGTCCGGGATCTAGCTCCTACAATGAGCAGTTCTTC. V usage is TRBV14 and J usage is TRBJ2-1; perhaps TRBD2 as D (5 bases). V lost 2 bases, J lost 0 bases, and 17 bases lay in between. This CDR3 spans 18 amino acids. In germline, CDR1 is SGHDN, CDR2 FVKESK. Based on the CDR3 plus reference TRBV14 and TRBJ2-1, the full variable domain is EAGVTQFPSHSVIEKGQTVTLRCDPISGHDNLYWYRRVMGKEIKFLLHFVKESKQDESGMPNNRFLAERTGGTYSTLKVQPAELEDSGVYFCASSQYGPGSSSYNEQFFGPGTRLTVL.

The rearrangement joins TRBV4-3 to TRBJ1-4; unclear D gene. The CDR3 length is 16 residues. Germline V gene lookup returns CDR1 LGHNA and CDR2 YSLEER. Trimming removed 4 bases at V and 7 bases at J, with 19 bases between. Here the CDR3 DNA reads TGCGCCAGCAGCCCGACCTCTCAAAATCGGGTTGAAAAACTGTTTTTT. It yields the protein CASSPTSQNRVEKLFF.

The table lists this clonotype with a few counts. The chain combines TRBV27 with TRBJ2-4; D ambiguous. Germline lookup yields CDR1 MNHEY and CDR2 SMNVEV (reference sequence). V was clipped by 3 bases and J by 7 bases, with 10 bases between them. The CDR3 is made up of 13 amino acids. The CDR3 protein is CASSFSIRNIQYF. The CDR3, as DNA: TGTGCCAGCAGTTTTAGCATCAGGAACATTCAGTACTTC.

The rearrangement uses TRBV6-6 and TRBJ2-3, with D perhaps matching TRBD1 (6 bases). The length of the CDR3 is 12 residues. Germline V gene sequence: CDR1 MNHNY, CDR2 SVGAGI (reference sequence). Trimming pared 7 bases from V and 2 bases from J, leaving 7 bases between. The CDR3 reads CASTGVTDTQYF. DNA of the CDR3: TGTGCCAGCACAGGGGTCACAGATACGCAGTATTTT.

The CDR3 is CASSRKGGTEAFF. DNA of the CDR3: TGTGCCAGCAGTAGGAAGGGAGGGACTGAAGCTTTCTTT. This chain joins TRBV25-1 and TRBJ1-1, with unresolved D. The CDR3 totals 13 residues. V was trimmed by 5 bases and J by 5 bases, leaving 12 bases between them. Per the germline V gene, CDR1 is MGHDK and CDR2 is SYGVNS.

The chain employs TRBV20-1 and TRBJ2-7; D could derive from TRBD1 or TRBD2 (5 bases each). This CDR3 spans 13 amino acids. The V end was cut by 3 bases, the J end by 3 bases, with 12 bases between. Germline V gene sequence: CDR1 DFQATT, CDR2 SNEGSKA (reference sequence). The CDR3 DNA follows: TGCAGTGCTAGGGGGGTAGCCGGCTACGAGCAGTACTTC. It codes for CSARGVAGYEQYF.

This chain connects TRBV7-9 to TRBJ1-4; D remains ambiguous. The V and J ends lost 6 bases and 8 bases respectively, with 13 bases between them. This CDR3 contains 13 residues. Germline lookup yields CDR1 SEHNR and CDR2 FQNEAQ (reference sequence). In DNA form, the CDR3 reads TGTGCCAGCAGTTCCGACCGAGACGAAAAACTGTTTTTT. Its protein is CASSSDRDEKLFF.

This clonotype was seen only once. A much larger clonotype is one base distant, so this may be a read error. J is TRBJ2-7 and V is TRBV24-1, with TRBD1 identical over 7 bases. Gene TRBJ2-5 matches the end of the DNA better, so the J call may be wrong. This CDR3 region has 14 residues. Germline CDR1 reads KGHDR; CDR2 reads SFDVKD. In DNA, the CDR3 is TGTGCCACCAGTGATCGACAGGGAACGGGGACCCAGTACTTC. This gives the protein CATSDRQGTGTQYF.

This clonotype came up a few times. This chain joins TRBV20-1 and TRBJ2-5, with 10 nucleotides matching TRBD2. V shed 3 bases and J 1 base; nucleotides not matched to a gene: 5. This CDR3 has 15 residues. Germline-derived CDR1 and CDR2 are DFQATT and SNEGSKA (reference sequence). CDR3 nucleotides: TGCAGTGCTAGTCCTAGCGGGGGCATCCAAGAGACCCAGTACTTC. Protein: CSASPSGGIQETQYF.

The V gene is TRBV4-2, the J gene TRBJ2-7; TRBD1 aligns across 7 bases. The CDR3 is made up of 13 amino acids. The V gene's germline CDR1 is LGHNA and CDR2 YNFKEQ. The V segment lost 1 base and the J segment 5 bases; nucleotides outside the gene matches: 2. The CDR3, as DNA: TGTGCCAGCAGCCAAGTAGGGGGCCACGAGCAGTACTTC. Amino acid sequence: CASSQVGGHEQYF.

The chain has TRBV20-1 and TRBJ2-1, with D maybe TRBD1 (6 bases). Trimming shortened V by 3 bases and J by 8 bases, and 17 bases separated the two germline ends. Germline lookup yields CDR1 DFQATT and CDR2 SNEGSKA (reference sequence). The CDR3 is 14 residues long. The CDR3 DNA is TGCAGTGCTAGCGGGGACACCACATGGGATGAGCAGTTCTTC. It codes for CSASGDTTWDEQFF.

This clonotype was found many times. A junction end diverges from the germline sequence, so it may reflect a read error. This chain links TRBV5-1 with TRBJ2-5; TRBD1 might be the D (6 bases). From germline, CDR1 is SGHRS and CDR2 YFSETQ. The CDR3 length is 12 residues. The CDR3 bases are TGCGCCAGCAGTTTGGACAGTTTGACCCAGTACTTC. Translated: CASSLDSLTQYF. Using reference TRBV5-1 and TRBJ2-5 for the parts outside the CDR3, the full variable domain is KAGVTQTPRYLIKTRGQQVTLSCSPISGHRSVSWYQQTPGQGLQFLFEYFSETQRNKGNFPGRFSGRQFSNSRSEMNVSTLELGDSALYLCASSLDSLTQYFGPGTRLLVL.